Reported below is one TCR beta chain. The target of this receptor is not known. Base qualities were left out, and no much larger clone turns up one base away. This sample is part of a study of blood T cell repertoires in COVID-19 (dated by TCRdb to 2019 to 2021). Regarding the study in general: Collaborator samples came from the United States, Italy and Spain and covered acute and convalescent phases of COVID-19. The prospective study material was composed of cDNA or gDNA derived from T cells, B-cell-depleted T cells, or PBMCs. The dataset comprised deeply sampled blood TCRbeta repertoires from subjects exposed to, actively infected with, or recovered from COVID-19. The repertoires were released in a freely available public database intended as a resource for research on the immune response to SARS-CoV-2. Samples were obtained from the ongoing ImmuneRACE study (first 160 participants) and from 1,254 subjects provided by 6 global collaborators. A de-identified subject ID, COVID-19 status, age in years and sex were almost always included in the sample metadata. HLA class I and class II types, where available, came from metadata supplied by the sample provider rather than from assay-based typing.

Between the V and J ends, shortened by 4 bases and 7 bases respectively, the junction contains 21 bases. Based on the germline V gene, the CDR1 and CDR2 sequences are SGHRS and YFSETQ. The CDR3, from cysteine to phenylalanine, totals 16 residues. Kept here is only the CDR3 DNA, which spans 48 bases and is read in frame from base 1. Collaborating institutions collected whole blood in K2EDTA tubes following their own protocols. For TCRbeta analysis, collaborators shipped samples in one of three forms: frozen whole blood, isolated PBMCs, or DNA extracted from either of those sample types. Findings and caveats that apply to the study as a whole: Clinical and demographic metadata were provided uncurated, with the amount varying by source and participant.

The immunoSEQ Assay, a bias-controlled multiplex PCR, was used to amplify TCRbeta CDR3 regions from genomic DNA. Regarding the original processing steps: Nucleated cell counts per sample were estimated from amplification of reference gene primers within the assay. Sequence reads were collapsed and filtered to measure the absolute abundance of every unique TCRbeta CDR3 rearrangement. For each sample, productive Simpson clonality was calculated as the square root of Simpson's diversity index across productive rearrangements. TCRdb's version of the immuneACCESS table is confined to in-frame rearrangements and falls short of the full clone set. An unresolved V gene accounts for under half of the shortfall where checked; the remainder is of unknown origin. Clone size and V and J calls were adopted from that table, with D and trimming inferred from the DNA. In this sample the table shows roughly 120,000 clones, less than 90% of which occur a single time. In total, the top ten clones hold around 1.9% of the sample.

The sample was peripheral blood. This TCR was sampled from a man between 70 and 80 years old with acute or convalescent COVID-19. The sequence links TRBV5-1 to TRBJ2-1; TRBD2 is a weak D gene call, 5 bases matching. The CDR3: CASSLFGRLGVNEQFF. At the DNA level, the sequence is TGCGCCAGCAGCCTCTTTGGCAGACTGGGAGTTAATGAGCAGTTCTTC.